Following are 9 T cell receptor beta chains from one sample sequenced in a study of T cell repertoires in cytomegalovirus infection. Via MiXCR, TCRdb re-called the reads, giving one row per CDR3 protein. The table has about 360,000 distinct CDR3 sequences, about a sixth seen once. Material: PBMCs. The source of these receptors is a human donor in good health (CMV status not recorded). Some clones in this sample may be carry-over from other donors' samples.

There are a few counts of this clonotype. The V gene is TRBV7-9, the J gene TRBJ1-3, with D uncertain. Trimming cost V 1 base and J 2 bases, with 12 bases left between them. From germline, CDR1 is SEHNR and CDR2 FQNEAQ (reference sequence). There are 16 residues in the CDR3. The CDR3 spells CASSLGGGYTGNTIYF. CDR3 DNA sequence: TGTGCCAGCAGCTTAGGAGGAGGGTATACTGGAAACACCATATATTTT.

V usage is TRBV27 and J usage is TRBJ2-1; 8 bases are shared with TRBD2. Trimming removed 3 bases from V and 3 bases from J; junction bases left unmatched: 10. The CDR3 contains 17 residues. The V gene's germline CDR1 is MNHEY and CDR2 SMNVEV (reference sequence). CDR3: CASSFVLGTRIYNEQFF. CDR3 in DNA: TGTGCCAGCAGTTTCGTTCTCGGGACTAGAATCTACAATGAGCAGTTCTTC.

The chain links TRBV19 to TRBJ1-4; D gene unclear. The CDR3 is 17 residues long. Trimming removed 3 bases at V and 0 bases at J, with 14 bases between. CDR1 is LNHDA, CDR2 SQIVND, per germline (reference sequence). The CDR3 sequence is CASSIWAAIPTNEKLFF. The CDR3 DNA sequence: TGTGCCAGTAGTATCTGGGCGGCGATTCCAACTAATGAAAAACTGTTTTTT.

This sequence joins TRBV4-3 and TRBJ1-2; TRBD1 is a possible D gene (5 bases). The CDR3 loop spans 14 amino acids. V was cut by 3 bases and J by 3 bases, with 11 bases left in between. CDR1 is LGHNA, CDR2 YSLEER, per germline. DNA for the CDR3: TGCGCCAGCAGCCATTCTGGGGCTTACTATGGCTACACCTTC. This translates into CASSHSGAYYGYTF.

This clonotype has a count of ten or more. The CDR3: CASSQERQGTYSGANVLTF. The CDR3 nucleotides are TGCGCCAGCAGCCAAGAGAGACAGGGGACTTACTCTGGGGCCAACGTCCTGACTTTC. V usage is TRBV4-3 and J usage is TRBJ2-6; 8 bases fit TRBD1. CDR1 is LGHNA, CDR2 YSLEER, per germline. CDR3 length: 19 residues. The ends lost 0 bases at V and 0 bases at J; junction bases unmatched: 7.

This clonotype was detected many times. V gene TRBV4-3 combines with J gene TRBJ1-2, with 8 bases that match TRBD1. CDR1 LGHNA and CDR2 YSLEER come from the germline V gene. V shed 0 bases, J shed 7 bases, and the junction held 7 bases outside the gene matches. The CDR3 runs 15 residues. The CDR3 loop reads CASSQDSQGARGYTF. The DNA for the CDR3 is TGCGCCAGCAGCCAAGACTCGCAGGGGGCGCGTGGCTACACCTTC.

This clonotype turned up a few times. The chain combines TRBV7-8 with TRBJ2-2; D perhaps matches TRBD2 (6 bases). Between the trimmed V and J ends, which lost 5 bases and 8 bases, there was a span of 9 bases. Germline loops: CDR1 SGHVS, CDR2 FQNEAQ. The CDR3 contains 12 residues. In nucleotides, the CDR3 is TGTGCCAGCAGCAGGACTAAGGGGGAGCTGTTTTTT. It codes for CASSRTKGELFF. Drawing the rest from reference TRBV7-8 and TRBJ2-2, the complete variable domain is GAGVSQSPRYKVAKRGQDVALRCDPISGHVSLFWYQQALGQGPEFLTYFQNEAQLDKSGLPSDRFFAERPEGSVSTLKIQRTQQEDSAVYLCASSRTKGELFFGEGSRLTVL.

This clonotype has ten or more counts. The chain recombines TRBV28 with TRBJ1-1; a possible D gene is TRBD1 (5 bases). Germline values: CDR1 MDHEN, CDR2 SYDVKM. V lost 6 bases and J lost 10, with 21 bases in between. The CDR3 totals 14 residues. The CDR3 is CASSLKGSGSRAFF. CDR3 bases: TGTGCCAGCAGCTTGAAGGGGAGCGGATCGCGAGCTTTCTTT.

There are a few counts of this clonotype. This chain connects TRBV6-4 to TRBJ2-1, with D unclear. Per germline, CDR1 MRHNA and CDR2 SNTAGT. Deletions cut 2 bases from V and 5 bases from J, with 10 bases between. The CDR3 totals 14 residues. CDR3 amino acids: CASSDRGFHNEQFF. CDR3 sequence (DNA): TGTGCCAGCAGTGACAGAGGCTTCCACAATGAGCAGTTCTTC.